This T cell receptor (beta chain) appears in the sequencing data of a study of cytomegalovirus exposure and HLA in healthy donors. Overall study findings and caveats: In a later analysis, HLA-C alleles had the fewest associated TCRs, DRB1 alleles the most. Prediction of most subjects' HLA-A and HLA-B alleles by TCR beta sequences was reportedly accurate. Indistinguishable V segments such as TRBV6-2 and TRBV6-3 were excluded.

With 6 bases removed from V and 2 bases from J, the gap between germline ends came to 17 bases. Germline V gene sequence: CDR1 MNHEY, CDR2 SMNVEV (reference sequence). This CDR3 has 15 residues. The primer mix had 60 Vbeta and 13 Jbeta primers. Libraries were prepared by immunoSEQ multiplex PCR; TCRdb keeps only in-frame clonotypes and omits some of them. The data hold around 200,000 clones, with around 80% observed a single time. Likely unrecorded immune exposures existed in these nominally healthy donors. On this clone: Antigen unknown.

The sequenced sample consisted of PBMCs. The chain recombines TRBV27 with TRBJ2-7; TRBD2 is a possible D gene (6 bases). The source of this sequence is a man between 45 and 60 years old in good health and CMV-seronegative. The DNA for the CDR3 is TGTGCCAGCAGAAAAGGGCGGGACCGGACCTACGAGCAGTACTTC. As protein: CASRKGRDRTYEQYF.